This T cell receptor (beta chain) is from a study of blood T cell repertoires in COVID-19 (dated by TCRdb to the early 2020s). With regard to the full study: Samples covering the acute and convalescent phases of COVID-19 were provided by collaborators in the United States, Italy and Spain. The material from the prospective study consisted of cDNA or gDNA derived from T cells, B-cell-depleted T cells, or PBMCs. Deeply sampled blood TCRbeta repertoires from subjects exposed to, actively infected with, or recovered from COVID-19 were included in the dataset. The repertoires were made available in a free public database intended to serve as a resource for research on the immune response to SARS-CoV-2. The samples were drawn from the first 160 participants of the ongoing ImmuneRACE study and from some 1,300 subjects provided by 6 global collaborators. Nearly every sample came with metadata listing a de-identified subject ID, COVID-19 status, age in years and sex. Where available, HLA class I and class II types were taken from metadata supplied by the sample provider and were not determined by assay-based typing. General study outcomes and caveats: Clinical and demographic metadata were provided uncurated, with the amount varying by source and participant.

TCRbeta CDR3 regions were amplified from genomic DNA using the immunoSEQ Assay, a bias-controlled multiplex PCR. Concerning the study's data processing: Nucleated cell counts per sample were estimated from amplification of reference gene primers within the assay. To quantify the absolute abundance of each unique TCRbeta CDR3 rearrangement, sequence reads were collapsed and filtered. For each sample, productive Simpson clonality was calculated as the square root of Simpson's diversity index across productive rearrangements. Not all clones reach the TCRdb copy of this immuneACCESS table, which keeps in-frame sequences only. Checked studies attribute under half of the gap to unresolved V genes and leave the rest unexplained. Clone size and the V and J calls come from that table; the DNA yielded D and trimming. Across this sample there are tens of thousands of clones, with more than 70% seen only once. Roughly three fifths of the sample rests with the top ten.

V and J are trimmed by 7 bases and 2 bases, and the gene matches miss 13 bases of the junction. From the germline V gene, CDR1 is KGHDR and CDR2 is SFDVKD. Spanning cysteine to phenylalanine, the CDR3 consists of 17 amino acids. Of the read, only the CDR3 DNA is kept; its 51 bases are in frame from base 1. As to this clone: Its antigen has not been determined. Within one base of it there is no much larger clone, and no base qualities were kept.

The collaborating institutions used their own protocols to collect whole blood in K2EDTA tubes. Collaborator samples were shipped for TCRbeta analysis as frozen whole blood, isolated PBMCs, or DNA extracted from either sample type. Sequenced material: peripheral blood. The rearrangement combines TRBV24-1 with TRBJ1-5; 7 middle bases align to TRBD1. The TCR comes from a man in his 70s with acute or convalescent COVID-19. The CDR3 amino acid sequence is: CATRGPTGVMRNQPQHF. The base sequence is TGTGCCACCAGGGGCCCCACAGGGGTAATGCGCAATCAGCCCCAGCATTTT.